These 31 T cell receptor beta chains share one sample of origin, sequenced in a study of T cell changes during pregnancy in multiple sclerosis (dated by TCRdb to the late 2010s). Library creation used the immunoSEQ multiplex PCR assay. TCRdb took this table from immuneACCESS and kept in-frame rearrangements with V and J called. Such tables lack part of the clones; where checked against another copy, unresolved V genes explain under half of the gap, and the rest is unexplained. The sample table lists roughly 20,000 clones, under 95% of them with a count of one. 0.68% of the sample lies in the top ten. This specimen consisted of CD4+ T cells from peripheral blood mononuclear cells, obtained in the third trimester of pregnancy. The receptors here all came from a female donor with multiple sclerosis, enrolled in a pregnancy study.

The rearrangement uses TRBV7-3 and TRBJ2-3; 8 positions agree with TRBD1. Germline trimming cut 2 bases from V and 3 bases from J; bases unmatched to any gene: 16. CDR1 and CDR2 from the germline V gene are SGHTA and FQGTGA. The CDR3 extends over 19 amino acids. DNA for the CDR3: TGTGCCAGCAGCTTAGGCTATGCTCAGGGGGCAAGGGGTACAGATACGCAGTATTTT. It yields the protein CASSLGYAQGARGTDTQYF.

The chain has TRBV18 and TRBJ2-1; D remains ambiguous. Germline CDR1 reads KGHSH; CDR2 reads LQKENI. The CDR3 contains 15 residues. With 2 bases removed from V and 1 base from J, the gap between germline ends came to 9 bases. This CDR3 is CASSPTVVSYNEQFF. CDR3 in DNA: TGTGCCAGCTCACCAACAGTCGTTTCCTACAATGAGCAGTTCTTC.

The chain joins TRBV5-1 to TRBJ2-1, with 8 bases lining up with TRBD2. The J segment lost 7 bases and the V segment lost 0 bases, leaving 0 bases of the junction unmatched. Germline V gene sequence: CDR1 SGHRS, CDR2 YFSETQ. The CDR3 has 13 residues. CDR3 nucleotide sequence: TGCGCCAGCAGCTTGGAGCGGGGGAATGAGCAGTTCTTC. This gives the protein CASSLERGNEQFF.

The chain joins TRBV5-4 to TRBJ2-5; 11 bases match TRBD2. The junction had 14 bases not matched to a gene; V was cut back by 0 bases and J by 1 base. The germline V gene encodes CDR1 SGHNT and CDR2 YYREEE (reference sequence). This CDR3 has 20 amino acids. CDR3 nucleotides: TGTGCCAGCAGCTTGGAACCCTGGGTTAGCGGGGGGGCCTCCCAAGAGACCCAGTACTTC. Its translation: CASSLEPWVSGGASQETQYF.

The chain recombines TRBV2 with TRBJ2-5; 9 nucleotides line up with TRBD1. The J segment lost 6 bases and the V segment lost 4 bases, leaving 9 bases of the junction unmatched. CDR1 and CDR2 (germline): SNHLY, FYNNEI. CDR3 length: 15 amino acids. The DNA of the CDR3 is TGTGCCAGCAGTGCTTTACAGGGGGCGGTGAAGACCCAGTACTTC. Translating it yields CASSALQGAVKTQYF.

The chain carries TRBV2 and TRBJ1-1; weak D call: TRBD1 (6 bases). The CDR3 runs 17 residues. Trimming removed 11 bases at V and 1 base at J, with 26 bases between. Germline V gives CDR1 SNHLY, CDR2 FYNNEI. The CDR3 sequence is CASYLGGVGYANTEAFF. For the CDR3, the DNA is TGTGCCTCATATTTAGGGGGTGTAGGGTACGCGAACACTGAAGCTTTCTTT.

The rearrangement uses TRBV5-4 and TRBJ2-1; 11 nucleotides match TRBD2. There are 15 residues in the CDR3. Germline values: CDR1 SGHNT, CDR2 YYREEE (reference sequence). V shed 4 bases and J 4 bases; nucleotides not matched to a gene: 4. CDR3 amino acids: CASSRTSGFYNEQFF. In DNA form, the CDR3 reads TGTGCCAGCAGCCGGACTAGCGGGTTTTACAATGAGCAGTTCTTC.

This chain uses TRBV7-9 with TRBJ2-1; 9 nucleotides align to TRBD1. V shed 1 base, J shed 4 bases, and the junction held 2 bases outside the gene matches. The CDR3 runs to 15 residues. From germline, CDR1 is SEHNR and CDR2 FQNEAQ (reference sequence). The CDR3, as DNA: TGTGCCAGCAGCTTAGACAGGGGGCTTTACAATGAGCAGTTCTTC. It is translated as CASSLDRGLYNEQFF.

V gene TRBV7-3 combines with J gene TRBJ2-3, with 13 bases lining up with TRBD2. V lost 4 bases, J lost 6 bases, and 10 bases stayed unmatched. The CDR3 length is 17 residues. Per germline, CDR1 SGHTA and CDR2 FQGTGA. The CDR3 region is CASSYGTSGTNVDTQYF. CDR3 nucleotide sequence: TGTGCCAGCAGCTACGGGACTAGCGGGACCAACGTGGATACGCAGTATTTT. Based on the CDR3 plus reference TRBV7-3 and TRBJ2-3, the full variable domain is GAGVSQTPSNKVTEKGKYVELRCDPISGHTALYWYRQSLGQGPEFLIYFQGTGAADDSGLPNDRFFAVRPEGSVSTLKIQRTERGDSAVYLCASSYGTSGTNVDTQYFGPGTRLTVL.

This chain uses TRBV6-1 with TRBJ2-3; D perhaps matches TRBD1 (6 bases). Trimming pared 8 bases from V and 3 bases from J, leaving 12 bases between. This CDR3 is 13 amino acids long. Germline lookup yields CDR1 MNHNS and CDR2 SASEGT. The CDR3 bases are TGTGCCAGCCGAGGACAGAAAACAGATACGCAGTATTTT. This translates into CASRGQKTDTQYF.

The chain couples TRBV30 to TRBJ2-1, with 11 bases fitting TRBD2. The junction had 6 bases not matched to a gene; V was cut back by 2 bases and J by 3 bases. Germline values: CDR1 GTSNPN, CDR2 SVGIG (reference sequence). The CDR3 spans 16 residues. The CDR3 loop is CAWSLPGLAVYNEQFF. CDR3 bases: TGTGCCTGGAGTTTACCGGGACTAGCGGTCTACAATGAGCAGTTCTTC.

This chain links TRBV4-3 with TRBJ1-1; 10 bases line up with TRBD1. The CDR3 extends over 14 amino acids. V lost 3 bases to trimming and J lost 5 bases; unmatched junction nucleotides: 3. Germline CDR1 reads LGHNA; CDR2 reads YSLEER. The CDR3 nucleotides read TGCGCCAGCAGCCACGGACAGGGGGGAACTGAAGCTTTCTTT. Encoded protein: CASSHGQGGTEAFF.

The rearrangement uses TRBV10-2 and TRBJ2-1; 8 bases agree with TRBD2. The J segment lost 2 bases and the V segment lost 3 bases, leaving 3 bases of the junction unmatched. CDR3 length equals 15 residues. Germline-derived CDR1 and CDR2 are WSHSY and SAAADI. CDR3 nucleotides: TGCGCCAGCAGTGACCCAGCGGGGGCCTACAATGAGCAGTTCTTC. It yields the protein CASSDPAGAYNEQFF.

The chain employs TRBV7-9 and TRBJ1-4; a weak D match, TRBD1 (6 bases). The ends were cut back, 2 bases at V and 6 bases at J, with 10 bases in the middle. The length of the CDR3 is 14 residues. Germline values: CDR1 SEHNR, CDR2 FQNEAQ (reference sequence). CDR3 sequence: CASSLFSGDEKLFF. In DNA, the CDR3 is TGTGCCAGCAGCTTATTTTCAGGGGATGAAAAACTGTTTTTT.

DNA of the CDR3: TGTGCCAGCAGCTCGCTAGTTGGACAGGGGTACGCCGGGGAGCTGTTTTTT. Its protein product is CASSSLVGQGYAGELFF. This sequence joins TRBV5-6 and TRBJ2-2, with 9 bases that match TRBD1. The CDR3 totals 17 residues. Germline V gene lookup returns CDR1 SGHDT and CDR2 YYEEEE. The junction had 12 bases not matched to a gene; V was cut back by 3 bases and J by 6 bases.

This clone came up once. The J gene is TRBJ2-1, the V gene TRBV19; TRBD2 matches 13 bases. The CDR3 has 18 amino acids. V trimming: 5 bases; J trimming: 0 bases; junction bases outside the gene matches: 7. Germline V gives CDR1 LNHDA, CDR2 SQIVND (reference sequence). This CDR3 reads CASSPRLAGGPSYNEQFF. The CDR3 DNA reads TGTGCCAGTAGTCCCCGACTAGCGGGGGGTCCCTCCTACAATGAGCAGTTCTTC.

As for this clone: A much larger clone lies a single base off, so this may be a read error. V and J are TRBV30 and TRBJ1-1; D possibly corresponds to TRBD1 (5 bases). Germline V gene data show CDR1 as GTSNPN and CDR2 as SVGIG (reference sequence). V gave up 2 bases and J gave up 7 bases, with 8 bases separating them. This CDR3 comprises 11 residues. CDR3 sequence (DNA): TGTGCCTGGAGTTGGGGGGGTGAAGCTTTCTTT. This gives the protein CAWSWGGEAFF. Using reference TRBV30 and TRBJ1-1 for the parts outside the CDR3, the full variable domain is SQTIHQWPATLVQPVGSPLSLECTVEGTSNPNLYWYRQAAGRGLQLLFYSVGIGQISSEVPQNLSASRPQDRQFILSSKKLLLSDSGFYLCAWSWGGEAFFGQGTRLTVV.

The chain uses TRBV19 and TRBJ2-5; TRBD2 matches at 12 bases. CDR3 length: 16 residues. With V trimmed by 5 bases and J by 9 bases, 13 bases remained unmatched. CDR1 and CDR2 (germline): LNHDA, SQIVND (reference sequence). CDR3 region: CASSQRLAGVLLAQYF. The CDR3, as DNA: TGTGCCAGTAGTCAAAGACTAGCGGGGGTCTTATTGGCCCAGTACTTC.

The rearrangement joins TRBV11-2 to TRBJ2-1; 8 bases fit TRBD2. This CDR3 comprises 13 residues. Germline V gene lookup returns CDR1 SGHAT and CDR2 FQNNGV. The ends lost 6 bases at V and 5 bases at J; junction bases unmatched: 3. CDR3 DNA: TGTGCCAGCAGGCGGGGGGCTAACAATGAGCAGTTCTTC. This sequence encodes CASRRGANNEQFF. The variable domain in full, completed from reference TRBV11-2 and TRBJ2-1, reads EAGVAQSPRYKIIEKRQSVAFWCNPISGHATLYWYQQILGQGPKLLIQFQNNGVVDDSQLPKDRFSAERLKGVDSTLKIQPAKLEDSAVYLCASRRGANNEQFFGPGTRLTVL.

This sequence joins TRBV27 and TRBJ1-2, with D maybe TRBD1 (6 bases). Trimming removed 5 bases from V and 3 bases from J, with 16 bases in between. Germline V gene lookup returns CDR1 MNHEY and CDR2 SMNVEV (reference sequence). The CDR3 spans 15 residues. CDR3 sequence: CASSPAPTGYYGYTF. The CDR3 nucleotides read TGTGCCAGCAGTCCCGCACCGACAGGTTACTATGGCTACACCTTC.

The chain couples TRBV5-4 to TRBJ1-2, with 11 bases that match TRBD1. The CDR3 has 14 amino acids. With 4 bases clipped from V and 6 bases from J, the junction kept 5 bases outside the gene matches. Germline loops: CDR1 SGHNT, CDR2 YYREEE (reference sequence). The CDR3 here is CASSPGQGVHGYTF. The CDR3 DNA is TGTGCCAGCAGCCCGGGACAGGGGGTGCATGGCTACACCTTC.

This chain connects TRBV5-5 to TRBJ2-6, with D unresolved. Trimming pared 0 bases from V and 2 bases from J, leaving 9 bases between. The CDR3 has 16 amino acids. The V gene's germline CDR1 is SGHKS and CDR2 YYEKEE (reference sequence). The CDR3 DNA follows: TGTGCCAGCAGCTTGGCACCAGTGACTGGGGCCAACGTCCTGACTTTC. Translating it yields CASSLAPVTGANVLTF. Filled out from reference TRBV5-5 and TRBJ2-6, the complete variable domain reads DAGVTQSPTHLIKTRGQQVTLRCSPISGHKSVSWYQQVLGQGPQFIFQYYEKEERGRGNFPDRFSARQFPNYSSELNVNALLLGDSALYLCASSLAPVTGANVLTFGAGSRLTVL.

The chain recombines TRBV15 with TRBJ1-1; D remains ambiguous. Germline values: CDR1 LNHNV, CDR2 YYDKDF (reference sequence). Trimming pared 4 bases from V and 1 base from J, leaving 10 bases between. The CDR3 has 14 amino acids. The CDR3 reads CATSTQHRNTEAFF. CDR3 nucleotides: TGTGCCACCAGCACCCAACACAGGAACACTGAAGCTTTCTTT.

This chain connects TRBV30 to TRBJ1-1; weak D call: TRBD1 (5 bases). Per the germline V gene, CDR1 is GTSNPN and CDR2 is SVGIG (reference sequence). The CDR3 sequence is 16 residues long. V dropped 8 bases and J dropped 4 bases, with 26 bases sitting between them. Written as DNA, the CDR3 is TGTGCCGGGTTATTTTTAATCGGCGTGGGGGGCACTGAAGCTTTCTTT. Its translation: CAGLFLIGVGGTEAFF.

The gene calls are TRBV2 and TRBJ1-2, with TRBD1 matching over 9 bases. Per germline, CDR1 SNHLY and CDR2 FYNNEI. The CDR3 has 14 amino acids. Trimming removed 6 bases from V and 4 bases from J; junction bases left unmatched: 6. The CDR3 protein is CASRPTGGVYGYTF. As DNA, the CDR3 is TGTGCCAGCAGACCAACAGGGGGCGTCTATGGCTACACCTTC. Full variable domain (rest looked up from reference TRBV2 and TRBJ1-2): EPEVTQTPSHQVTQMGQEVILRCVPISNHLYFYWYRQILGQKVEFLVSFYNNEISEKSEIFDDQFSVERPDGSNFTLKIRSTKLEDSAMYFCASRPTGGVYGYTFGSGTRLTVV.

Only one count was recorded for this clone. V usage is TRBV30 and J usage is TRBJ2-1; maybe TRBD2 (5 bases). Trimming shortened V by 0 bases and J by 9 bases, and 9 bases separated the two germline ends. CDR3 length: 12 amino acids. CDR1 and CDR2 from the germline V gene are GTSNPN and SVGIG (reference sequence). The CDR3: CAWSVWTGEQFF. CDR3 nucleotides: TGTGCCTGGAGTGTCTGGACTGGTGAGCAGTTCTTC.

The CDR3 sequence: CAWSVLNRVAFF. CDR3 nucleotides: TGTGCCTGGAGTGTACTGAACAGAGTAGCTTTCTTT. The chain uses TRBV30 and TRBJ1-1; no reliable D call. The CDR3 has 12 residues. Germline V gene sequence: CDR1 GTSNPN, CDR2 SVGIG (reference sequence). V was shortened by 0 bases and J by 10 bases, with 12 bases between the two germline ends.

This chain links TRBV5-6 with TRBJ1-1; 10 bases fit TRBD1. Losses at the gene ends were 0 bases for V and 0 bases for J; bases not matched to a gene: 8. CDR1 and CDR2 (germline): SGHDT, YYEEEE. CDR3 size: 18 residues. This CDR3 reads CASSLATGGGGMNTEAFF. In DNA, the CDR3 is TGTGCCAGCAGCTTGGCGACAGGGGGCGGAGGGATGAACACTGAAGCTTTCTTT.

This chain uses TRBV10-2 with TRBJ1-2, with a possible D match to TRBD1 (6 bases). Germline-derived CDR1 and CDR2 are WSHSY and SAAADI. This CDR3 region has 14 residues. Trimming left V 7 bases short and J 1 base short, with 13 bases between. CDR3 nucleotides: TGCGCCAGCATGGAAGACAGGAATAACTATGGCTACACCTTC. This codes for CASMEDRNNYGYTF.

The J gene is TRBJ1-4, the V gene TRBV28; D is undetermined. The V gene's germline CDR1 is MDHEN and CDR2 SYDVKM. Trimming took 5 bases from V and 0 from J, leaving 10 bases between them. The CDR3 length is 15 residues. CDR3 DNA sequence: TGTGCCAGCAGTCCCCCGTCAGCAACTAATGAAAAACTGTTTTTT. Translating gives CASSPPSATNEKLFF. Filled out from reference TRBV28 and TRBJ1-4, the complete variable domain reads DVKVTQSSRYLVKRTGEKVFLECVQDMDHENMFWYRQDPGLGLRLIYFSYDVKMKEKGDIPEGYSVSREKKERFSLILESASTNQTSMYLCASSPPSATNEKLFFGSGTQLSVL.

The V call is TRBV4-3, the J call TRBJ2-7; 8 bases are shared with TRBD2. The CDR3 extends over 16 amino acids. After removal of 0 bases from V and 4 bases from J, the junction contained 8 bases not matched to a gene. The germline V gene encodes CDR1 LGHNA and CDR2 YSLEER. As DNA, the CDR3 is TGCGCCAGCAGCCAAGAGGCGGGGGGAGTTGTGTACGAGCAGTACTTC. The encoded protein is CASSQEAGGVVYEQYF.